One and the same sample provided the 16 T cell receptor beta chains below, sequenced in a study of T-cell reconstitution after alpha-beta-depleted transplantation in children. TCRbeta library preparation incorporated unique molecular identifiers. TCRdb ran MiXCR on the PCR reads and lists one entry per CDR3 protein. Here the sample spans 550,000 to 600,000 distinct CDR3 sequences, under 30% being singletons. Sequencing was performed on PBMCs, mostly from graft donor cells, taken 360 days after TCRalphabeta/CD19-depleted stem cell transplant. These receptors were collected from a boy under two years old who had a stem cell transplant for acute myeloid leukemia, so the T cells may come from the graft donor.

This clonotype was seen a few times. The chain's CDR3 is CATSIALYNEQFF. In DNA form, the CDR3 reads TGTGCCACCAGTATAGCCCTCTACAATGAGCAGTTCTTC. This chain joins TRBV15 and TRBJ2-1, with no clear D. The V end lost 6 bases, the J end lost 3 bases, and 9 bases lay between the germline ends. CDR3 size: 13 residues. Germline lookup yields CDR1 LNHNV and CDR2 YYDKDF (reference sequence). Based on the CDR3 plus reference TRBV15 and TRBJ2-1, the full variable domain is DAMVIQNPRYQVTQFGKPVTLSCSQTLNHNVMYWYQQKSSQAPKLLFHYYDKDFNNEADTPDNFQSRRPNTSFCFLDIRSPGLGDTAMYLCATSIALYNEQFFGPGTRLTVL.

The chain links TRBV27 to TRBJ2-1; 10 nucleotides align to TRBD1. The V segment lost 4 bases and the J segment 8 bases; nucleotides outside the gene matches: 11. The CDR3 sequence is 16 residues long. CDR1 MNHEY and CDR2 SMNVEV come from the germline V gene (reference sequence). Written as DNA, the CDR3 is TGTGCCAGCAGTTCCGCCGGGACAGGGGTTAGGCATGAGCAGTTCTTC. Protein: CASSSAGTGVRHEQFF.

The sample holds many counts of this clonotype. V is TRBV20-1 and J is TRBJ2-7, with D perhaps matching TRBD1 or TRBD2 (5 bases each). Germline V gives CDR1 DFQATT, CDR2 SNEGSKA (reference sequence). This CDR3 is 13 amino acids long. V was shortened by 5 bases and J by 6 bases, with 17 bases between the two germline ends. The chain's CDR3 is CSARPAPGGEQYF. The CDR3 DNA follows: TGCAGTGCTCGACCGGCGCCTGGGGGCGAGCAGTACTTC.

This clonotype was recorded a few times. V is TRBV5-1 and J is TRBJ2-1; 8 bases line up with TRBD1. CDR1 SGHRS and CDR2 YFSETQ come from the germline V gene. V shed 4 bases and J 9 bases; nucleotides not matched to a gene: 12. The CDR3 runs to 15 residues. DNA of the CDR3: TGCGCCAGCAGCCGGGGAGTGGACAGGGCCGGTGAGCAGTTCTTC. It translates to CASSRGVDRAGEQFF.

The table lists this clonotype with many counts. The chain employs TRBV24-1 and TRBJ2-1, with a possible D match to TRBD2 (7 bases). V dropped 9 bases and J dropped 7 bases, with 18 bases sitting between them. The CDR3 contains 14 residues. Germline-derived CDR1 and CDR2 are KGHDR and SFDVKD. This CDR3 reads CATGSGGLLNEQFF. The CDR3 DNA is TGTGCCACCGGCTCGGGGGGCCTCCTGAATGAGCAGTTCTTC.

This clonotype came up many times. The gene calls are TRBV15 and TRBJ1-6; TRBD1 is a possible D gene (5 bases). This CDR3 is built from 11 residues. Per germline, CDR1 LNHNV and CDR2 YYDKDF (reference sequence). Trimming removed 0 bases at V and 19 bases at J, with 10 bases between. Here the CDR3 reads CATSRDRDLHF. The CDR3, as DNA: TGTGCCACCAGCAGAGATCGGGACTTACACTTT.

This clonotype has ten or more counts. The chain recombines TRBV20-1 with TRBJ2-5; D uncertain. This CDR3 has 11 residues. Per the germline V gene, CDR1 is DFQATT and CDR2 is SNEGSKA (reference sequence). V was pared by 3 bases and J by 2 bases, with 4 bases between. CDR3 coding DNA: TGCAGTGCTAGGGCTCAAGAGACCCAGTACTTC. As protein: CSARAQETQYF.

This clonotype was counted at least ten times. This chain links TRBV12-3 or TRBV12-4 with TRBJ1-2; D might be TRBD1 (5 bases). The CDR3 is 13 residues long. The V and J ends lost 3 bases and 5 bases respectively, with 10 bases between them. CDR3 DNA: TGTGCCAGCAGTTTGGGCAGGGATTATGGCTACACCTTC. Amino acid sequence: CASSLGRDYGYTF.

This clonotype was observed a few times. This chain links TRBV12-3 or TRBV12-4 with TRBJ2-3, with TRBD1 matching over 7 bases. The CDR3 is 16 amino acids. Germline trimming cut 3 bases from V and 0 bases from J; bases unmatched to any gene: 6. CDR3 region: CASSFRGKSSTDTQYF. The CDR3 bases are TGTGCCAGCAGTTTCAGGGGGAAATCTAGCACAGATACGCAGTATTTT.

The chain recombines TRBV4-1 with TRBJ2-1; D possibly corresponds to TRBD2 (5 bases). This CDR3 has 13 amino acids. Germline CDR1 MGHRA, CDR2 YSYEKL. Trimming stripped 3 bases from V and 8 bases from J, with 11 bases between. The CDR3 DNA reads TGCGCCAGCAGCCACTCTACTAGTTATGAGCAGTTCTTC. Amino acids: CASSHSTSYEQFF.

This clonotype was seen at least ten times. The chain is built from TRBV28 and TRBJ2-4; the D is unclear. The V and J ends lost 3 bases and 8 bases respectively, with 17 bases between them. This CDR3 region has 15 residues. Germline CDR1 MDHEN, CDR2 SYDVKM. The CDR3 nucleotides read TGTGCCAGCAGTTTTGAGGTAGTCAACTCCTACATTCAGTACTTC. Protein: CASSFEVVNSYIQYF.

This clonotype was counted a few times. The chain combines TRBV12-3 or TRBV12-4 with TRBJ2-1; D assignment may be TRBD1 or TRBD2 (5 bases each). The CDR3 is 12 amino acids. V gave up 8 bases and J gave up 4 bases, with 9 bases separating them. The CDR3 spells CASGDVYNEQFF. In DNA, the CDR3 is TGTGCCAGCGGGGACGTATACAATGAGCAGTTCTTC.

This chain uses TRBV29-1 with TRBJ2-2; 7 nucleotides match TRBD1. The CDR3 has 15 amino acids. Losses at the gene ends were 0 bases for V and 4 bases for J; bases not matched to a gene: 5. Germline CDR1 reads SQVTM; CDR2 reads ANQGSEA. The CDR3 coding sequence is TGCAGCGTTGAAGATAGGACAGGCCTCACCGGGGAGCTGTTTTTT. Its protein product is CSVEDRTGLTGELFF.

The chain combines TRBV20-1 with TRBJ1-1; 7 positions match TRBD1. This CDR3 contains 21 residues. After removal of 1 base from V and 0 bases from J, the junction contained 23 bases not matched to a gene. From germline, CDR1 is DFQATT and CDR2 SNEGSKA (reference sequence). The CDR3 sequence is CSARASVFRDSGNPMNTEAFF. CDR3 coding DNA: TGCAGTGCTAGAGCGAGCGTATTCCGGGACAGCGGCAACCCGATGAACACTGAAGCTTTCTTT.

The sample holds a few counts of this clonotype. The chain recombines TRBV20-1 with TRBJ2-5; 11 bases are a match to TRBD2. Germline CDR1 is DFQATT and CDR2 is SNEGSKA (reference sequence). Losses at the gene ends were 5 bases for V and 3 bases for J; bases not matched to a gene: 5. This CDR3 comprises 14 residues. CDR3 sequence: CSAALAGAKETQYF. For the CDR3, the DNA is TGCAGTGCTGCACTAGCGGGGGCCAAAGAGACCCAGTACTTC.

This clonotype has ten or more counts. The chain is built from TRBV20-1 and TRBJ1-4; D call uncertain. Germline V gene data show CDR1 as DFQATT and CDR2 as SNEGSKA (reference sequence). The CDR3 is 15 residues long. Trimming pared 6 bases from V and 5 bases from J, leaving 19 bases between. Here the CDR3 reads CSAEGLIIGNEKLFF. CDR3 coding DNA: TGCAGTGCCGAGGGCCTGATTATCGGGAATGAAAAACTGTTTTTT.